This T cell receptor (beta chain) was identified in a study of blood T cell repertoires in COVID-19. This CDR3 region has 18 residues. CDR1 is KGHSH, CDR2 LQKENI, per germline. The V segment lost 1 base and the J segment 1 base; nucleotides outside the gene matches: 11. Repertoires were generated with immunoSEQ multiplex PCR, while TCRdb's copy carries only in-frame clones and drops some. The table has tens of thousands of clones, around 74% seen once. This receptor was identified in a man aged 65-85 years with COVID-19, enrolled during active disease. The specimen sequenced was peripheral blood. J is TRBJ2-5 and V is TRBV18; 8 positions agree with TRBD2. The CDR3 DNA follows: TGTGCCAGCTCACCACTACCCGCTAGCGGGCAATCCCAAGAGACCCAGTACTTC. Residues: CASSPLPASGQSQETQYF.